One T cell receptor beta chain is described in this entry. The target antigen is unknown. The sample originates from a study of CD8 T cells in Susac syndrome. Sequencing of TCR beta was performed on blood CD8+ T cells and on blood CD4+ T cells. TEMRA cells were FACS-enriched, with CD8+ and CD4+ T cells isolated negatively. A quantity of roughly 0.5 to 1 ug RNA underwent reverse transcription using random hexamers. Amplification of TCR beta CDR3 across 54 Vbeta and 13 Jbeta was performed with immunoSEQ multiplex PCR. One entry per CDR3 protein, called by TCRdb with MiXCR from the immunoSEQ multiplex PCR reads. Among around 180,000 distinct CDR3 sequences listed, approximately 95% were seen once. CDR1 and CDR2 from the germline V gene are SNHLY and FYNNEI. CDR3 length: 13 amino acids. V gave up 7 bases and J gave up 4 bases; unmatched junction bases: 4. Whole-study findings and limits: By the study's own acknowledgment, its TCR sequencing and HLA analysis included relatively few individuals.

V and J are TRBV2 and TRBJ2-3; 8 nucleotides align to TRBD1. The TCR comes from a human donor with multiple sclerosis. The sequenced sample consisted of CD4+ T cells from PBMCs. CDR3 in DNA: TGTGCCAGCAAGCAGACAGGGGCAGATACGCAGTATTTT. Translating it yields CASKQTGADTQYF.